The 23 T cell receptor beta chains below come from one sample, sequenced in a study of T cell responses to AZD1222 COVID-19 vaccine listed by TCRdb under 2021. The sample's time point, from its label and the paper: about 28 days (+/-7) after the second vaccine dose. Preparation of the library involved the immunoSEQ multiplex PCR assay. This is the immuneACCESS table as TCRdb keeps it, with only in-frame sequences that have V and J called. A part of the clones is gone; compared with another copy, unresolved V genes explain less than half, and the rest is unexplained. The sample table lists around 99,000 clones, around nine tenths of them with a count of one. Of the sample, 4.8% is held by the ten largest clones. Sequencing used peripheral blood, obtained 28 days after the second AZD1222 dose. Receptors originate from an adult who received the AZD1222 COVID-19 vaccine.

The chain joins TRBV4-2 to TRBJ1-4; 9 bases agree with TRBD1. The CDR3 contains 20 residues. J was trimmed by 7 bases and V by 0 bases; bases with no gene match: 18. CDR1 and CDR2 from the germline V gene are LGHNA and YNFKEQ. The CDR3 DNA is TGTGCCAGCAGCCAAGAATCCGCACAGGGGGCGCCCGGATACCCTGAAAAACTGTTTTTT. Its translation: CASSQESAQGAPGYPEKLFF.

V and J are TRBV19 and TRBJ1-1; D may be TRBD1 (5 bases). The CDR3 is 17 amino acids. Deletions cut 5 bases from V and 0 bases from J, with 19 bases between. Per the germline V gene, CDR1 is LNHDA and CDR2 is SQIVND (reference sequence). The CDR3 spells CASSPRGGPFMNTEAFF. The DNA of the CDR3 is TGTGCCAGTAGTCCCCGGGGCGGTCCCTTCATGAACACTGAAGCTTTCTTT.

The gene calls are TRBV24-1 and TRBJ2-1; 7 bases map to TRBD1. The CDR3 is 13 amino acids. CDR1 and CDR2 from the germline V gene are KGHDR and SFDVKD. The J segment lost 7 bases and the V segment lost 4 bases, leaving 3 bases of the junction unmatched. The CDR3 region is CATSDLGQNEQFF. The CDR3 bases are TGTGCCACCAGTGACCTGGGACAGAATGAGCAGTTCTTC.

CDR3 sequence reads: CASSLYGSDYGYTF. The DNA for the CDR3 is TGTGCCAGCAGTTTATACGGGAGTGACTATGGCTACACCTTC. The chain has TRBV28 and TRBJ1-2; no reliable D call. Per germline, CDR1 MDHEN and CDR2 SYDVKM. Trimming cost V 1 base and J 3 bases, with 9 bases left between them. The CDR3 consists of 14 residues.

The rearrangement joins TRBV15 to TRBJ2-5; D is undetermined. CDR3 length: 12 amino acids. Per the germline V gene, CDR1 is LNHNV and CDR2 is YYDKDF (reference sequence). V was clipped by 0 bases and J by 7 bases, with 6 bases between them. The CDR3 DNA follows: TGTGCCACCAGCAGAGATCATGGGACCCAGTACTTC. Protein: CATSRDHGTQYF.

The V and J genes are TRBV6-2 or TRBV6-3 and TRBJ1-5, with a possible D match to TRBD1 (6 bases). The CDR3 consists of 15 residues. Germline assignment: CDR1 MNHEY and CDR2 SVGEGT. Trimming took 4 bases from V and 0 from J, leaving 10 bases between them. The CDR3 DNA reads TGTGCCAGCAGTTGGACAGAAAATAGCAATCAGCCCCAGCATTTT. Protein: CASSWTENSNQPQHF.

CDR3 sequence (DNA): TGTGCCAGCAGTAGCGGGACTAGTAGTCCAGATACGCAGTATTTT. This translates into CASSSGTSSPDTQYF. V usage is TRBV27 and J usage is TRBJ2-3; TRBD2 agrees at 8 bases. The CDR3 length is 15 residues. After removal of 5 bases from V and 4 bases from J, the junction contained 8 bases not matched to a gene. The V gene's germline CDR1 is MNHEY and CDR2 SMNVEV (reference sequence).

This clone was seen a single time. V gene TRBV13 combines with J gene TRBJ1-6; no clear D. Germline lookup yields CDR1 PRHDT and CDR2 FYEKMQ (reference sequence). Trimming cost V 0 bases and J 5 bases, with 2 bases left between them. CDR3 length: 13 amino acids. CDR3 region: CASSLGHNSPLHF. The DNA for the CDR3 is TGTGCCAGCAGCTTAGGACATAATTCACCCCTCCACTTT.

This chain connects TRBV7-9 to TRBJ2-2, with D perhaps TRBD1 (5 bases). CDR1 is SEHNR, CDR2 FQNEAQ, per germline (reference sequence). Trimming cost V 5 bases and J 6 bases, with 13 bases left between them. The CDR3 is 14 residues long. CDR3 loop: CASSGQGNSGELFF. The CDR3, as DNA: TGTGCCAGCAGCGGGCAGGGAAATTCCGGGGAGCTGTTTTTT. Full variable domain (missing parts from reference TRBV7-9 and TRBJ2-2): DTGVSQNPRHKITKRGQNVTFRCDPISEHNRLYWYRQTLGQGPEFLTYFQNEAQLEKSRLLSDRFSAERPKGSFSTLEIQRTEQGDSAMYLCASSGQGNSGELFFGEGSRLTVL.

V gene TRBV5-1 combines with J gene TRBJ2-1; D is ambiguous. Trimming shortened V by 5 bases and J by 0 bases, and 9 bases separated the two germline ends. Germline V lookup: CDR1 SGHRS, CDR2 YFSETQ. The CDR3 totals 14 residues. CDR3 bases: TGCGCCAGCAGTCCCTACGGCTCCTACAATGAGCAGTTCTTC. It encodes CASSPYGSYNEQFF.

The chain joins TRBV7-9 to TRBJ1-2; the D is unclear. The CDR3 totals 14 residues. The ends were cut back, 5 bases at V and 3 bases at J, with 13 bases in the middle. CDR1 SEHNR and CDR2 FQNEAQ come from the germline V gene (reference sequence). The CDR3 loop is CASSPHLQDYGYTF. The CDR3 region has the DNA TGTGCCAGCAGCCCCCACCTCCAGGACTATGGCTACACCTTC.

V is TRBV9 and J is TRBJ2-1; D remains unclear. From germline, CDR1 is SGDLS and CDR2 YYNGEE. V dropped 0 bases and J dropped 6 bases, with 7 bases sitting between them. The CDR3 has 13 residues. The CDR3 DNA sequence: TGTGCCAGCAGCGTAGGTGGTTCCAATGAGCAGTTCTTC. Translating gives CASSVGGSNEQFF.

The chain joins TRBV27 to TRBJ1-5; weak D call: TRBD1 (5 bases). The germline V gene has CDR1 MNHEY and CDR2 SMNVEV (reference sequence). Trimming stripped 10 bases from V and 2 bases from J, with 21 bases between. There are 16 residues in the CDR3. The CDR3 DNA follows: TGTGCCACTGCGAATCGGGGGATGGGGGGCAATCAGCCCCAGCATTTT. It is translated as CATANRGMGGNQPQHF.

The genes are TRBV5-1 and TRBJ1-2; 7 nucleotides match TRBD1. This CDR3 is built from 16 residues. Germline trimming cut 4 bases from V and 0 bases from J; bases unmatched to any gene: 9. Germline V gene data show CDR1 as SGHRS and CDR2 as YFSETQ. This chain's CDR3 is CASSNPTGFTNYGYTF. The CDR3 DNA is TGCGCCAGCAGCAACCCGACAGGGTTTACTAACTATGGCTACACCTTC.

The chain is built from TRBV29-1 and TRBJ1-2; D might be TRBD1 (5 bases). The V end lost 6 bases, the J end lost 3 bases, and 8 bases lay between the germline ends. CDR1 is SQVTM, CDR2 ANQGSEA, per germline. This CDR3 is 11 amino acids long. The CDR3 DNA follows: TGCAGCGTATTCAGGGACTATGGCTACACCTTC. It translates to CSVFRDYGYTF.

V gene TRBV12-3 or TRBV12-4 combines with J gene TRBJ1-5, with D uncertain. V lost 3 bases and J lost 6, with 6 bases in between. This CDR3 has 12 residues. CDR3 region: CASSLNVQPQHF. The CDR3 DNA reads as TGTGCCAGCAGTTTGAACGTTCAGCCCCAGCATTTT.

V is TRBV3-1 (or the pseudogene TRBV3-2) and J is TRBJ2-5, with TRBD1 as a possible D gene (5 bases). Between the trimmed V and J ends, which lost 0 bases and 4 bases, there was a span of 15 bases. The CDR3 runs to 16 residues. Germline V CDR1 and CDR2: LGHDT, YNNKEL (reference sequence). The CDR3 region is CASSQEGGAGSETQYF. The CDR3, as DNA: TGTGCCAGCAGCCAAGAGGGTGGGGCAGGGTCAGAGACCCAGTACTTC.

In this sample, this clone turned up a few times. The chain links TRBV5-4 to TRBJ1-5; TRBD1 aligns across 12 bases. This CDR3 has 14 residues. Germline V gene lookup returns CDR1 SGHNT and CDR2 YYREEE (reference sequence). The junction had 3 bases not matched to a gene; V was cut back by 4 bases and J by 7 bases. The CDR3 coding sequence is TGTGCCAGCAGCACGGGGACAGGGGGCCAGCCCCAGCATTTT. Its protein product is CASSTGTGGQPQHF.

V and J are TRBV7-6 and TRBJ2-2; 10 bases line up with TRBD2. From germline, CDR1 is SGHVS and CDR2 FNYEAQ. The CDR3 spans 21 residues. V gave up 1 base and J gave up 0 bases; unmatched junction bases: 14. The CDR3 is CASSLGGELAGYVANTGELFF. In nucleotides, the CDR3 is TGTGCCAGCAGCTTAGGGGGTGAACTAGCGGGGTATGTGGCGAACACCGGGGAGCTGTTTTTT.

The CDR3 region is CASSRPPGTGGNSPLHF. The CDR3 nucleotides read TGTGCCAGCAGTAGACCCCCCGGGACAGGGGGCAATTCACCCCTCCACTTT. The rearrangement joins TRBV27 to TRBJ1-6; 12 bases match TRBD1. J lost 7 bases, V lost 5 bases, and 9 bases had no gene match. The CDR3 runs to 17 residues. Germline V gene lookup returns CDR1 MNHEY and CDR2 SMNVEV (reference sequence).

V usage is TRBV19 and J usage is TRBJ2-6, with D perhaps TRBD2 (5 bases). The V end was cut by 5 bases, the J end by 3 bases, with 11 bases between. Per the germline V gene, CDR1 is LNHDA and CDR2 is SQIVND (reference sequence). The CDR3 sequence is 15 residues long. The DNA for the CDR3 is TGTGCCAGTAGTCCGGAGGCCGGTGGGGCCAACGTCCTGACTTTC. This sequence encodes CASSPEAGGANVLTF.

The J gene is TRBJ2-3, the V gene TRBV5-1; D is possibly TRBD2 (6 bases). This CDR3 region has 15 residues. Per the germline V gene, CDR1 is SGHRS and CDR2 is YFSETQ. V was clipped by 5 bases and J by 1 base, with 14 bases between them. CDR3 DNA: TGCGCCAGCAGACTAGGGCCGGGGGGCACAGATACGCAGTATTTT. This encodes CASRLGPGGTDTQYF.

As regards this clone: Relative to the germline gene, one junction end is altered; a read error may explain this. This chain joins TRBV7-2 and TRBJ2-1, with D unresolved. This CDR3 comprises 13 residues. Per germline, CDR1 SGHTA and CDR2 FQGNSA. CDR3 nucleotides: TGTGCCAGCAGTTTAGCTAGGGACAATGAGCAGTTCTTC. Amino acids: CASSLARDNEQFF.